One sample yielded the 21 T cell receptor beta chains listed below, sequenced in a study of Graves' ophthalmopathy and Graves' hyperthyroidism. The sequenced template was RNA, covering the TCR beta CDR3 region. A first-round RT-PCR used HTBI primers, followed by a second-round multiplex PCR. TCRdb independently ran MiXCR on the multiplex PCR reads; one entry per CDR3 protein. Among fewer than 600,000 distinct CDR3 sequences listed, approximately 15% were seen once. Sequences were obtained from blood. These receptors were collected from a woman between 25 and 40 years old with Graves' ophthalmopathy.

The V gene is TRBV2, the J gene TRBJ2-7; TRBD2 matches at 7 bases. The V gene's germline CDR1 is SNHLY and CDR2 FYNNEI. This CDR3 is built from 14 residues. V lost 3 bases to trimming and J lost 7 bases; unmatched junction nucleotides: 9. CDR3 in amino acids: CASSDPRLAWEQYF. CDR3 DNA sequence: TGTGCCAGCAGTGACCCCAGACTAGCTTGGGAGCAGTACTTC. Drawing the rest from reference TRBV2 and TRBJ2-7, the complete variable domain is EPEVTQTPSHQVTQMGQEVILRCVPISNHLYFYWYRQILGQKVEFLVSFYNNEISEKSEIFDDQFSVERPDGSNFTLKIRSTKLEDSAMYFCASSDPRLAWEQYFGPGTRLTVT.

This clonotype was picked up a small number of times. The J gene is TRBJ1-5, the V gene TRBV2; D may be TRBD1 (6 bases). This CDR3 comprises 17 residues. V lost 3 bases and J 0 bases, leaving 15 bases between the germline ends. Germline CDR1 SNHLY, CDR2 FYNNEI. The CDR3 here is CASSEGFGQYSNQPQHF. CDR3 coding DNA: TGTGCCAGCAGTGAGGGGTTTGGACAGTATAGCAATCAGCCCCAGCATTTT. The complete variable domain, with remaining parts taken from reference TRBV2 and TRBJ1-5, reads EPEVTQTPSHQVTQMGQEVILRCVPISNHLYFYWYRQILGQKVEFLVSFYNNEISEKSEIFDDQFSVERPDGSNFTLKIRSTKLEDSAMYFCASSEGFGQYSNQPQHFGDGTRLSIL.

This rearrangement joins TRBV28 to TRBJ2-7, with 9 bases fitting TRBD2. The CDR3 length is 14 residues. Germline values: CDR1 MDHEN, CDR2 SYDVKM. The CDR3 sequence: CASSFEAGGYEQCV. CDR3 nucleotide sequence: TGTGCCAGCAGTTTTGAAGCGGGAGGCTACGAGCAGTGCGTC.

This clonotype was recorded many times. This sequence joins TRBV6-5 and TRBJ2-5, with 9 bases fitting TRBD2. Trimming removed 7 bases from V and 4 bases from J; junction bases left unmatched: 4. The CDR3 length is 13 residues. CDR1 and CDR2 (germline): MNHEY, SVGAGI. This CDR3 is CASTLSGGETQYF. The CDR3 DNA sequence: TGTGCCAGCACCCTTAGCGGGGGAGAGACCCAGTACTTC.

This clonotype has more than one count but fewer than ten. The J gene is TRBJ2-7, the V gene TRBV9; TRBD1 might be the D (5 bases). V lost 4 bases and J 2 bases, leaving 16 bases between the germline ends. The CDR3 covers 15 residues. Germline V lookup: CDR1 SGDLS, CDR2 YYNGEE. The CDR3 protein is CASSPPWAGPYEQYF. As DNA, the CDR3 is TGTGCCAGCAGCCCCCCTTGGGCAGGGCCCTACGAGCAGTACTTC.

This chain connects TRBV28 to TRBJ2-4, with a weak D call TRBD2 (6 bases). Germline loops: CDR1 MDHEN, CDR2 SYDVKM. Trimming removed 9 bases at V and 1 base at J, with 7 bases between. The CDR3 has 12 residues. CDR3: CASGGAKNIQYF. The CDR3, as DNA: TGTGCCAGTGGGGGGGCCAAAAACATTCAGTACTTC.

This clonotype appeared many times. In DNA form, the CDR3 reads TGTGCCAGCAGCCAAGATCTGGCATTCAGGGACACTGAAGCTTTCTTT. Protein product: CASSQDLAFRDTEAFF. The J gene is TRBJ1-1, the V gene TRBV3-1, with D maybe TRBD1 (5 bases). The germline V and J ends were trimmed by 0 bases and 3 bases, with 14 bases remaining between them. The CDR3 covers 16 residues. The V gene's germline CDR1 is LGHDT and CDR2 YNNKEL (reference sequence).

The chain has TRBV6-1 and TRBJ1-5; D not certain. The CDR3 is 15 residues long. The V gene lost 4 bases and the J gene lost 0 bases, with 10 bases spanning the gap. Per the germline V gene, CDR1 is MNHNS and CDR2 is SASEGT. The CDR3 loop is CASSGDTYSNQPQHF. The CDR3 nucleotides read TGTGCCAGCAGTGGAGACACTTATAGCAATCAGCCCCAGCATTTT.

This clonotype was detected ten times or more. The chain uses TRBV12-5 and TRBJ1-5; 8 bases match TRBD1. The CDR3 is 13 residues long. Trimming took 6 bases from V and 3 from J; bases not matched to a gene: 1. In germline, CDR1 is LGHNT, CDR2 FRNRAP. Written as DNA, the CDR3 is TGTGCTAGTGGGGACAGGGTCAATCAGCCCCAGCATTTT. Its protein is CASGDRVNQPQHF.

At least ten counts were recorded for this clonotype. The V gene is TRBV14, the J gene TRBJ2-7; the D is unclear. V shed 0 bases and J shed 6 bases, with 9 bases lying between them. This CDR3 is 13 amino acids long. Germline CDR1 and CDR2: SGHDN and FVKESK. CDR3 sequence: CASSQDLLAEQYF. The CDR3 DNA follows: TGTGCCAGCAGCCAAGATTTATTAGCCGAGCAGTACTTC.

This clonotype was seen repeatedly, ten times or more. The chain combines TRBV27 with TRBJ1-1; D not resolved. V dropped 6 bases and J dropped 0 bases, with 20 bases sitting between them. From germline, CDR1 is MNHEY and CDR2 SMNVEV (reference sequence). The CDR3 runs 17 residues. The CDR3 DNA reads as TGTGCCAGCAGCCACAGCTACGAAATATTCATGAACACTGAAGCTTTCTTT. Protein: CASSHSYEIFMNTEAFF.

In its sample, this clonotype was seen once. The chain combines TRBV5-1 with TRBJ2-5, with TRBD2 matching 10 bases. Germline loops: CDR1 SGHRS, CDR2 YFSETQ. Unmatched junction bases numbered 11, after V lost 4 bases and J lost 2 bases. This CDR3 has 17 amino acids. The CDR3 nucleotides read TGCGCCAGCAGCCGGCAGAGGACTAGCGGCACACAAGAGACCCAGTACTTC. Amino acid sequence: CASSRQRTSGTQETQYF.

Ten or more counts support this clonotype. The chain couples TRBV27 to TRBJ2-7, with D possibly being TRBD1 (6 bases). Germline loops: CDR1 MNHEY, CDR2 SMNVEV (reference sequence). The CDR3 runs to 11 residues. With 9 bases removed from V and 5 bases from J, the gap between germline ends came to 11 bases. The CDR3 sequence is CASQGINEQYF. The CDR3 DNA follows: TGTGCCAGTCAGGGGATCAACGAGCAGTACTTC.

The table lists this clonotype with many counts. This chain uses TRBV6-5 with TRBJ1-5; 10 nucleotides match TRBD1. The CDR3 is 15 residues long. J lost 7 bases, V lost 7 bases, and 10 bases had no gene match. Germline-derived CDR1 and CDR2 are MNHEY and SVGAGI. CDR3 nucleotide sequence: TGTGCCAGCACCCCTGGGACAGGGGAAGGGCAGCCCCAGCATTTT. Its translation: CASTPGTGEGQPQHF.

V gene TRBV3-1 combines with J gene TRBJ2-1, with TRBD1 identical over 7 bases. The CDR3 is 15 residues long. CDR1 and CDR2 from the germline V gene are LGHDT and YNNKEL (reference sequence). Germline trimming cut 3 bases from V and 6 bases from J; bases unmatched to any gene: 8. Written as DNA, the CDR3 is TGTGCCAGCAGCCACAGACAGGGTACGAGCAATGAGCAGTTCTTC. This gives the protein CASSHRQGTSNEQFF.

V is TRBV14 and J is TRBJ1-2, with D perhaps matching TRBD1 (6 bases). Germline CDR1 is SGHDN and CDR2 is FVKESK. With 4 bases removed from V and 4 bases from J, the gap between germline ends came to 22 bases. This CDR3 contains 17 residues. The CDR3 loop reads CASSRVIAPGEAYGYTF. CDR3 nucleotides: TGTGCCAGCAGCCGAGTTATAGCCCCAGGGGAGGCCTATGGCTACACCTTC.

There are many counts of this clonotype. This chain joins TRBV14 and TRBJ2-4; D unclear. This CDR3 is 15 amino acids long. Trimming cost V 0 bases and J 6 bases, with 12 bases left between them. Looked up from germline, CDR1 is SGHDN and CDR2 is FVKESK. CDR3 sequence: CASSQDPAHLNIQYF. The CDR3 coding sequence is TGTGCCAGCAGCCAAGATCCAGCACACTTAAACATTCAGTACTTC.

J is TRBJ2-3 and V is TRBV6-2 or TRBV6-3; 7 bases fit TRBD1. The V gene end was trimmed by 5 bases and the J gene end by 2 bases; junction bases not matched to a gene: 4. The CDR3 length is 14 residues. In germline, CDR1 is MNHEY, CDR2 SVGEGT. The CDR3 loop reads CASSPGQITDTQYF. The CDR3 nucleotides read TGTGCCAGCAGTCCGGGACAGATCACAGATACGCAGTATTTT.

This clonotype was detected a few times. The chain combines TRBV12-3 or TRBV12-4 with TRBJ2-2; 7 bases match TRBD1. The V segment lost 5 bases and the J segment 5 bases; nucleotides outside the gene matches: 5. This CDR3 region has 14 residues. CDR3 protein: CASSTGTETGELFF. The CDR3, as DNA: TGTGCCAGCAGTACCGGGACAGAAACCGGGGAGCTGTTTTTT.

To note about this clonotype: In this CDR3 the conserved last residue, phenylalanine or tryptophan, is missing, so a read error is likely. J is TRBJ1-1 and V is TRBV12-3 or TRBV12-4; D call uncertain. The length of the CDR3 is 13 residues. CDR3 nucleotide sequence: TGTGCCAGCTGTTTAGTCATGAACACTGAAGCTTTCATT. Translating gives CASCLVMNTEAFI.

The chain has TRBV4-1 and TRBJ2-7; the D gene is possibly TRBD2 (5 bases). Germline-derived CDR1 and CDR2 are MGHRA and YSYEKL. The CDR3 spans 16 residues. Trimming took 0 bases from V and 0 from J, leaving 12 bases between them. CDR3 coding DNA: TGCGCCAGCAGCCAAGATCCGTGGGGAGACTCCTACGAGCAGTACTTC. Protein: CASSQDPWGDSYEQYF.